The text below deals with one TCR beta chain. The data stem from a study of blood T cell repertoires in COVID-19. Method: immunoSEQ multiplex PCR; TCRdb's copy keeps in-frame clones and lacks some. The sample includes around 150,000 clones, about 86% of them seen just once. In germline, CDR1 is MNHEY, CDR2 SMNVEV (reference sequence). V lost 7 bases to trimming and J lost 4 bases; unmatched junction nucleotides: 5. The CDR3 is made up of 14 amino acids. The J gene is TRBJ2-2, the V gene TRBV27; 8 nucleotides align to TRBD2. This receptor was obtained from a man aged 45-65 years who had recovered from COVID-19. The sequencing sample was made of PBMCs or T cells enriched from blood (not recorded which). The CDR3 DNA reads TGTGCCAGCACTCCCCGGGGGGGCACCGGGGAGCTGTTTTTT. It specifies CASTPRGGTGELFF.